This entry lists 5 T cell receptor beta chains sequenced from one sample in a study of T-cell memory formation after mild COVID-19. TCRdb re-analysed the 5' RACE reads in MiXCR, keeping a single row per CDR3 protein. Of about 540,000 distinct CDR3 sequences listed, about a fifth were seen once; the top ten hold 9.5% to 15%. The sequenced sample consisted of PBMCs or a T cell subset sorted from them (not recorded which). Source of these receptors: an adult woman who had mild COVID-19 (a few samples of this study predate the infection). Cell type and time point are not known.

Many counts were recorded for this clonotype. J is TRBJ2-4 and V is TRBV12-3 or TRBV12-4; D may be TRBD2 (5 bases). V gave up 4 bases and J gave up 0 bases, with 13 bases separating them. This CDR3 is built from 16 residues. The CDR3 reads CASSYSGGLAKNIQYF. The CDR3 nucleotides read TGTGCCAGCAGTTATTCCGGAGGACTAGCCAAAAACATTCAGTACTTC.

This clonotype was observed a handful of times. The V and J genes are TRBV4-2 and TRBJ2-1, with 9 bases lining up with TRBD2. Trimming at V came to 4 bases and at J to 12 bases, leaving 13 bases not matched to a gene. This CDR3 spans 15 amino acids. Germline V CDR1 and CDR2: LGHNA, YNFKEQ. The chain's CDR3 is CASSPLAGAGNGQFF. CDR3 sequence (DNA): TGTGCCAGCAGCCCCTTAGCGGGGGCCGGGAACGGGCAGTTCTTC.

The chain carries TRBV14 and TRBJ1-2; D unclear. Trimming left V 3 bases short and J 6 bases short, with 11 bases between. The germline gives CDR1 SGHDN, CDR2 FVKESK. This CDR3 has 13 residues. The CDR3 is CASSHPRVDGYTF. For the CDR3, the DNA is TGTGCCAGCAGCCACCCCCGGGTTGATGGCTACACCTTC.

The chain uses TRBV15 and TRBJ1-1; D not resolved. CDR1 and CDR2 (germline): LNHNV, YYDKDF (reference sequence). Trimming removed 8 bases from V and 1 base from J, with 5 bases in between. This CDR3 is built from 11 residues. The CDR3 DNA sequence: TGTGCCACCTCAGCGAACACTGAAGCTTTCTTT. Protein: CATSANTEAFF.

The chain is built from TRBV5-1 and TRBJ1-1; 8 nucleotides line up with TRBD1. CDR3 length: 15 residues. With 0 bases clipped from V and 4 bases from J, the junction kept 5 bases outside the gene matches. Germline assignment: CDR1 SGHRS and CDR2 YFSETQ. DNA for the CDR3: TGCGCCAGCAGCTTGGGGACAGGGAGCGGCACTGAAGCTTTCTTT. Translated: CASSLGTGSGTEAFF.